The clone carrying this T cell receptor beta chain was seen at least ten times. No antigen is known for it. TCRdb recomputed calls from the reads with MiXCR, one row per CDR3 protein. The sample gives approximately 910,000 distinct CDR3 sequences, around 29% of which show up once; 11% to 15% is in the top ten. This CDR3 comprises 17 residues. V lost 1 base and J 4 bases, leaving 19 bases between the germline ends. Germline V gene sequence: CDR1 SGHTA, CDR2 FQGNSA. The data were taken from a study of T cell repertoires in cytomegalovirus infection. Broader study findings: Identification of carriers of CMV plus the relevant HLA was achieved through cumulative public TCR beta family frequency.

The chain links TRBV7-2 to TRBJ1-2; TRBD1 might be the D (6 bases). This material consisted of cultured CD8+ T cells from PBMCs, taken from culture after CMV antigen stimulation. The sequence derives from a human donor in good health (CMV status not recorded). Some clones in this sample may be carry-over from other donors' samples. CDR3 bases: TGTGCCAGCAGCTTAGGAGGTGGGGGGGCCCGACCCTATGGCTACACCTTC. Its translation is CASSLGGGGARPYGYTF.